The 21 T cell receptor beta chains below all came from one sample that was sequenced in a study of cytomegalovirus exposure and HLA in healthy donors. PCR primers comprised 60 Vbeta and 13 Jbeta primers. The repertoire was sequenced with immunoSEQ multiplex PCR; TCRdb's copy has only in-frame clones and lacks some. The data show 90,000 or so clones, around 80% seen once. Sequencing was done on a sample of PBMCs. Every receptor here comes from a male donor in good health and CMV-seropositive.

This chain links TRBV15 with TRBJ2-2; D is possibly TRBD1 (5 bases). Trimming pared 5 bases from V and 4 bases from J, leaving 11 bases between. This CDR3 is built from 14 residues. CDR1 is LNHNV, CDR2 YYDKDF, per germline (reference sequence). In nucleotides, the CDR3 is TGTGCCACCAGCTCTAGGACAACCACCGGGGAGCTGTTTTTT. It is translated as CATSSRTTTGELFF.

The chain links TRBV19 to TRBJ2-5; possibly TRBD1 for D (5 bases). Germline-derived CDR1 and CDR2 are LNHDA and SQIVND (reference sequence). The V and J ends lost 5 bases and 11 bases respectively, with 21 bases between them. The CDR3 has 14 residues. The CDR3 spells CASSLSPGAVSQYF. In DNA, the CDR3 is TGTGCCAGTAGTCTTTCCCCTGGGGCGGTATCACAGTACTTC.

DNA for the CDR3: TGTGCCAGCAGCAACCAGGGTTTTGGCGAGCAGTACTTC. This gives the protein CASSNQGFGEQYF. The V and J genes are TRBV5-4 and TRBJ2-7; D may be TRBD1 (5 bases). Germline V CDR1 and CDR2: SGHNT, YYREEE (reference sequence). Trimming stripped 4 bases from V and 6 bases from J, with 14 bases between. The CDR3 has 13 amino acids.

V is TRBV28 and J is TRBJ2-3; 7 positions agree with TRBD2. The V gene end was trimmed by 5 bases and the J gene end by 9 bases; junction bases not matched to a gene: 8. Germline lookup yields CDR1 MDHEN and CDR2 SYDVKM. CDR3 size: 13 residues. The CDR3 sequence: CASSPRTSWTQYF. DNA of the CDR3: TGTGCCAGCAGTCCCCGGACTAGTTGGACGCAGTATTTT.

V and J are TRBV7-8 and TRBJ2-5; perhaps TRBD2 as D (6 bases). Per germline, CDR1 SGHVS and CDR2 FQNEAQ. This CDR3 region has 17 residues. V was clipped by 4 bases and J by 2 bases, with 20 bases between them. CDR3 residues: CASSSVGVSGGQETQYF. CDR3 coding DNA: TGTGCCAGCAGCTCAGTGGGGGTTAGTGGGGGGCAAGAGACCCAGTACTTC.

This clone was seen a single time. The chain joins TRBV7-2 to TRBJ2-7; weak D call: TRBD2 (6 bases). The V gene lost 5 bases and the J gene lost 5 bases, with 13 bases spanning the gap. Germline assignment: CDR1 SGHTA and CDR2 FQGNSA. The CDR3 covers 13 residues. The CDR3 protein is CASSLNRENEQYF. CDR3 nucleotide sequence: TGTGCCAGCAGCCTAAACCGGGAGAACGAGCAGTACTTC.

This clone was counted between two and nine times. The chain employs TRBV7-9 and TRBJ2-7, with 8 bases identical to TRBD2. The CDR3 runs to 15 residues. The V segment lost 5 bases and the J segment 1 base; nucleotides outside the gene matches: 7. Germline values: CDR1 SEHNR, CDR2 FQNEAQ (reference sequence). CDR3 amino acids: CASSLREGSSYEQYF. The CDR3 DNA reads as TGTGCCAGCAGCCTCCGGGAGGGTTCGTCCTACGAGCAGTACTTC.

This chain uses TRBV6-6 with TRBJ2-7; D ambiguous. The CDR3 totals 13 residues. Deletions cut 0 bases from V and 3 bases from J, with 6 bases between. In germline, CDR1 is MNHNY, CDR2 SVGAGI (reference sequence). The CDR3, as DNA: TGTGCCAGCAGTTACTCAAAACTCTACGAGCAGTACTTC. The encoded protein is CASSYSKLYEQYF.

The V gene is TRBV28, the J gene TRBJ2-3; D is perhaps TRBD2 (5 bases). V was cut by 8 bases and J by 2 bases, with 17 bases left in between. This CDR3 is built from 15 residues. Germline V lookup: CDR1 MDHEN, CDR2 SYDVKM. The CDR3 DNA sequence: TGTGCCAGCGGTCCGGCGGGCGATGTCACAGATACGCAGTATTTT. As protein: CASGPAGDVTDTQYF.

This chain links TRBV5-1 with TRBJ2-7; TRBD1 matches 7 bases. The V and J ends lost 4 bases and 7 bases, in that order; junction bases with no gene match: 14. CDR1 is SGHRS and CDR2 is YFSETQ in the germline V gene. The CDR3 is made up of 15 amino acids. CDR3 DNA: TGCGCCAGCAGCGAGGGACAGACCTTAGGTAGGGAGCAGTACTTC. Amino acid sequence: CASSEGQTLGREQYF.

Points on this clone: The junction shows a germline mismatch at one end, possibly a read error. V gene TRBV28 combines with J gene TRBJ1-5, with D possibly matching TRBD1 (5 bases). Germline CDR1 reads MDHEN; CDR2 reads SYDVKM. The CDR3 is made up of 14 amino acids. DNA of the CDR3: TGTGCCAGCAGTTTATTAGACAGCAATCAGCTCCAGCATTTT. Translation gives CASSLLDSNQLQHF.

CDR3 in amino acids: CASSGAGIGQETQYF. For the CDR3, the DNA is TGTGCCAGCAGTGGAGCCGGGATCGGGCAAGAGACCCAGTACTTC. V gene TRBV6-1 combines with J gene TRBJ2-5; D is possibly TRBD2 (5 bases). V lost 4 bases to trimming and J lost 2 bases, with 14 bases between them. This CDR3 region has 15 residues. CDR1 is MNHNS and CDR2 is SASEGT in the germline V gene.

The CDR3 DNA follows: TGTGCCAGCTCACCACAAAGGACAGAATTAGAGCAGTACTTC. Its protein is CASSPQRTELEQYF. The chain is built from TRBV18 and TRBJ2-7; a possible D gene is TRBD1 (6 bases). Per the germline V gene, CDR1 is KGHSH and CDR2 is LQKENI. Trimming cost V 1 base and J 7 bases, with 14 bases left between them. The CDR3 length is 14 residues.

The chain uses TRBV19 and TRBJ1-3; 7 nucleotides line up with TRBD1. The CDR3 is made up of 14 amino acids. V dropped 5 bases and J dropped 2; count of bases not matched to a gene: 3. Germline values: CDR1 LNHDA, CDR2 SQIVND (reference sequence). CDR3 sequence: CASSATGTGNTIYF. The CDR3 bases are TGTGCCAGTAGTGCGACAGGGACTGGAAACACCATATATTTT.

The rearrangement uses TRBV7-9 and TRBJ2-7; D gene uncertain. Germline assignment: CDR1 SEHNR and CDR2 FQNEAQ (reference sequence). V was clipped by 2 bases and J by 2 bases, with 7 bases between them. The CDR3 runs to 13 residues. The chain's CDR3 is CASSLRSPYEQYF. CDR3 bases: TGTGCCAGCAGCTTACGTTCTCCCTACGAGCAGTACTTC.

The V and J genes are TRBV9 and TRBJ1-6; D possibly corresponds to TRBD1 (6 bases). V lost 7 bases and J 7 bases, leaving 18 bases between the germline ends. Germline-derived CDR1 and CDR2 are SGDLS and YYNGEE. This CDR3 has 15 residues. The CDR3 DNA is TGTGCCAGCGGGACAACCGGGGTGGGCAATTCACCCCTCCACTTT. The encoded protein is CASGTTGVGNSPLHF.

The chain has TRBV6-6 and TRBJ2-7; 10 nucleotides match TRBD2. V shed 0 bases and J 2 bases; nucleotides not matched to a gene: 4. Germline V gives CDR1 MNHNY, CDR2 SVGAGI (reference sequence). The CDR3 contains 16 residues. CDR3 in amino acids: CASSYSRAGGAYEQYF. DNA for the CDR3: TGTGCCAGCAGTTACTCGAGAGCGGGGGGGGCCTACGAGCAGTACTTC.

CDR3 region: CASRPGQGVLVNTEAFF. For the CDR3, the DNA is TGCGCCAGCAGACCGGGACAGGGGGTCCTGGTGAACACTGAAGCTTTCTTT. J is TRBJ1-1 and V is TRBV4-1; TRBD1 aligns across 11 bases. This CDR3 has 17 amino acids. Germline values: CDR1 MGHRA, CDR2 YSYEKL. Losses at the gene ends were 6 bases for V and 0 bases for J; bases not matched to a gene: 9.

The J gene is TRBJ1-2, the V gene TRBV6-5, with a tentative D call TRBD1 (6 bases). V gave up 5 bases and J gave up 8 bases, with 12 bases separating them. The germline gives CDR1 MNHEY, CDR2 SVGAGI. The CDR3 consists of 12 residues. The DNA of the CDR3 is TGTGCCAGCAGTAGAGGGGGAAACGGCTACACCTTC. Its protein product is CASSRGGNGYTF.

This sequence joins TRBV27 and TRBJ2-4, with D maybe TRBD1 (6 bases). The CDR3 is 15 amino acids. The germline V gene has CDR1 MNHEY and CDR2 SMNVEV (reference sequence). With 7 bases removed from V and 8 bases from J, the gap between germline ends came to 21 bases. In DNA, the CDR3 is TGTGCCAGCAAGCGAAGCCCGAAGGGGGAAGACATTCAGTACTTC. Residues: CASKRSPKGEDIQYF.

The chain is built from TRBV19 and TRBJ2-3; 10 bases are a match to TRBD2. Looked up from germline, CDR1 is LNHDA and CDR2 is SQIVND (reference sequence). The V and J ends lost 2 bases and 4 bases, in that order; junction bases with no gene match: 3. This CDR3 region has 15 residues. In DNA, the CDR3 is TGTGCCAGTAGTATAACTAGCGGGGTGCCAGATACGCAGTATTTT. Its protein is CASSITSGVPDTQYF.